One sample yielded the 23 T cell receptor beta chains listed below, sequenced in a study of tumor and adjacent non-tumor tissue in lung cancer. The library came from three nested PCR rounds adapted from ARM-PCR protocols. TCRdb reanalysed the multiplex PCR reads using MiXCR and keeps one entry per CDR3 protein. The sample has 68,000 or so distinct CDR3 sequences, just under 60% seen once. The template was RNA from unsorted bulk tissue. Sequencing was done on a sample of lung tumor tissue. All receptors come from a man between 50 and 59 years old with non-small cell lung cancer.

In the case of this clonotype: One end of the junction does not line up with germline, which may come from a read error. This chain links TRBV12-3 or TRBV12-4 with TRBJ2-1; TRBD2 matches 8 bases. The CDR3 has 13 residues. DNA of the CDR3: TGTGTCAGCTGTTTCGGGGGGGGGTACAATGAGCAGTTC. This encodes CVSCFGGGYNEQF.

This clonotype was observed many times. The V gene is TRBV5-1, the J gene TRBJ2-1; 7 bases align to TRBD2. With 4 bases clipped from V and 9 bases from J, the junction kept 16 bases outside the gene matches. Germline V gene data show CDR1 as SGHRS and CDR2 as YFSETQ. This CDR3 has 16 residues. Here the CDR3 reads CASSRLPAGHRREQFF. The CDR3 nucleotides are TGCGCCAGCAGCCGGTTACCAGCGGGGCATAGGCGTGAGCAGTTCTTC.

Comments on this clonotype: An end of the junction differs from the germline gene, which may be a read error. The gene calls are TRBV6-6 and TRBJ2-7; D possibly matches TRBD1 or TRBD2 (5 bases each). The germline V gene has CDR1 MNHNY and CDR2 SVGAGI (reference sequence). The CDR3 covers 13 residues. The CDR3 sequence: CAGSPQGAAAQYF. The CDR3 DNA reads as TGCGCCGGCAGTCCTCAGGGAGCAGCGGCTCAGTACTTC.

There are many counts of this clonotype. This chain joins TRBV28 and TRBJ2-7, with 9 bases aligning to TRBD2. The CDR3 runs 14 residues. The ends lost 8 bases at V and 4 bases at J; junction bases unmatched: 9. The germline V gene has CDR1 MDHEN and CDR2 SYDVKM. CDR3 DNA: TGTGCCAGCGATGGCGGGGGGGCTGGATACGAGCAGTACTTC. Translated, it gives CASDGGGAGYEQYF. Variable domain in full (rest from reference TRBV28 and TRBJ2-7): DVKVTQSSRYLVKRTGEKVFLECVQDMDHENMFWYRQDPGLGLRLIYFSYDVKMKEKGDIPEGYSVSREKKERFSLILESASTNQTSMYLCASDGGGAGYEQYFGPGTRLTVT.

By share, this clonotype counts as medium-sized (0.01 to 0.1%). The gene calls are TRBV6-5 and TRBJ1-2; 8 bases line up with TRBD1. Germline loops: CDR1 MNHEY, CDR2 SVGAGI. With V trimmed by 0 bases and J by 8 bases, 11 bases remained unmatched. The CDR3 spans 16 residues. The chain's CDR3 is CASSYSGQGEMKGYTF. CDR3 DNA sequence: TGTGCCAGCAGTTACTCCGGACAGGGTGAAATGAAGGGCTACACCTTC.

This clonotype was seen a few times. The CDR3 DNA sequence: TGTGCCAGCAGCTCTGGACTGGGGACTGAAGCTTTCTTT. This codes for CASSSGLGTEAFF. This rearrangement joins TRBV9 to TRBJ1-1; D unresolved. CDR1 is SGDLS, CDR2 YYNGEE, per germline. The CDR3 length is 13 residues. Trimming left V 4 bases short and J 5 bases short, with 12 bases between.

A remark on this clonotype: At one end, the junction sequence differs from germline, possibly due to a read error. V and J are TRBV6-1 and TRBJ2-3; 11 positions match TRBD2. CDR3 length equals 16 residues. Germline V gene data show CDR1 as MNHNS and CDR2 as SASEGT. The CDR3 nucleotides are TGTGCCAGCAGTGAAGCTAGCGGGGGGGCCGCAGATACGCAGTATTTC. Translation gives CASSEASGGAADTQYF.

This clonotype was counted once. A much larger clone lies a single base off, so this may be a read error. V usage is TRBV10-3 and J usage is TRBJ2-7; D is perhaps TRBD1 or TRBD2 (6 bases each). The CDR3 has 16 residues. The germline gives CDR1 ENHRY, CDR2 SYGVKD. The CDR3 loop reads CATSESPASGAYEQYF. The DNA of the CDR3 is TGTGCCACCAGTGAGTCGCCTGCCTCGGGGGCGTACGAGCAGTACTTC.

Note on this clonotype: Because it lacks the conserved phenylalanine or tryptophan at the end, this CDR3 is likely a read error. The CDR3 spells CASCQVGLIGDTQYI. The CDR3, as DNA: TGCGCCAGCTGCCAAGTGGGGTTGATAGGAGATACGCAGTATATT. The chain uses TRBV4-1 and TRBJ2-3; the D is unclear. Germline values: CDR1 MGHRA, CDR2 YSYEKL. The CDR3 runs to 15 residues.

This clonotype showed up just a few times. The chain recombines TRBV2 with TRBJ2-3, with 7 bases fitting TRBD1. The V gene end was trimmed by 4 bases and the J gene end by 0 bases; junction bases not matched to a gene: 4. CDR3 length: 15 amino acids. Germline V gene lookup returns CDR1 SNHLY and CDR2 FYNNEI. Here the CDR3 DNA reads TGTGCCAGCAGTGCCGGGACAGCTAGCACAGATACGCAGTATTTT. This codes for CASSAGTASTDTQYF.

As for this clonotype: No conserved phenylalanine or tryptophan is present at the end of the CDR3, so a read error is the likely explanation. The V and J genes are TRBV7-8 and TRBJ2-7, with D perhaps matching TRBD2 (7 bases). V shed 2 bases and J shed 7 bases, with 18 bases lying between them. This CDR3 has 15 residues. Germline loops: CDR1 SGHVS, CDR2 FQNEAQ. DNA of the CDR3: TGTGCCAGCAGCTTAAGGGGGGGTGACTCCCGAGAGCAGTACCTC. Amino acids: CASSLRGGDSREQYL.

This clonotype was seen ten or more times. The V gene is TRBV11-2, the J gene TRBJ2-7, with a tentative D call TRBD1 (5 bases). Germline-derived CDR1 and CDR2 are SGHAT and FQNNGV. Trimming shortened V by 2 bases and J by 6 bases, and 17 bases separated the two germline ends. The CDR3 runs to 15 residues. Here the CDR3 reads CASSLSVAGLSEQYF. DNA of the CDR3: TGTGCCAGCAGCTTAAGTGTCGCAGGGTTGAGCGAGCAGTACTTC.

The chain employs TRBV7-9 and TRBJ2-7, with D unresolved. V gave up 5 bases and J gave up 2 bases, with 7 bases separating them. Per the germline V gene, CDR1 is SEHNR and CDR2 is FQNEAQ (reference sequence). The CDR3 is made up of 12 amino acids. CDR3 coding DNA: TGTGCCAGCAGCGCCTGGGCCTACGAGCAGTACTTC. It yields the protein CASSAWAYEQYF.

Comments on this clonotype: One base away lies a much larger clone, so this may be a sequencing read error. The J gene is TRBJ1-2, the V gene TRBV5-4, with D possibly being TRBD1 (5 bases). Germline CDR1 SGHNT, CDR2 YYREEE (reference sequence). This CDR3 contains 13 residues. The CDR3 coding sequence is TGTGCCAGCAGCCGACAGATCGACTATGGCTGCACCTTC. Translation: CASSRQIDYGCTF.

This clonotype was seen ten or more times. The CDR3 region is CASSRDRVNNYGYTF. The CDR3 nucleotides read TGTGCCAGCAGTAGGGACAGGGTGAATAACTATGGCTACACCTTC. The V gene is TRBV12-3 or TRBV12-4, the J gene TRBJ1-2; 9 bases fit TRBD1. The CDR3 length is 15 residues. V dropped 5 bases and J dropped 1; count of bases not matched to a gene: 5.

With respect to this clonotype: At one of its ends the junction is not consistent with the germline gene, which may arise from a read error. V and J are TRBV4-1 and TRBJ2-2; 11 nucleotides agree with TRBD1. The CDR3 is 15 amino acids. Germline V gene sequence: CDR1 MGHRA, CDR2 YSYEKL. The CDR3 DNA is TGCGCCAGCCGGGGACAGGGGGTTTCAGCCGGGGTGCTGTTTTTT. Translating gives CASRGQGVSAGVLFF.

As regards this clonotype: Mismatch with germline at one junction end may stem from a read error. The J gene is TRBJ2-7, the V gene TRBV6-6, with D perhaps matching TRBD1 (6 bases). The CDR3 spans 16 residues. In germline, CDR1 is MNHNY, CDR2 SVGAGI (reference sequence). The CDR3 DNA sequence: TGTGCCAGCAGCTACTCGATCGCCAGGGGTCACTACGAGCAGTACTTC. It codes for CASSYSIARGHYEQYF.

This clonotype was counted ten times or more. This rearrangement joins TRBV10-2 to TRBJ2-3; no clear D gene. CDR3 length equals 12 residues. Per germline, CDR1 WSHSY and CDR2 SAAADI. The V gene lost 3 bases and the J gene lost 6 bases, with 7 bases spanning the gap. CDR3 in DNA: TGCGCCAGCAGTGATGCGGCGGATACGCAGTATTTT. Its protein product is CASSDAADTQYF.

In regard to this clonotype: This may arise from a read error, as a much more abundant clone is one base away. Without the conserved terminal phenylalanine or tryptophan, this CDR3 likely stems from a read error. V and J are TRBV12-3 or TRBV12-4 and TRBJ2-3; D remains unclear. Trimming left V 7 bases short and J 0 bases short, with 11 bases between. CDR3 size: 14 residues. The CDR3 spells CASTLEPSTDTQYY. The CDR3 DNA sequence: TGTGCCAGCACCTTAGAGCCTAGCACAGATACGCAGTATTAT.

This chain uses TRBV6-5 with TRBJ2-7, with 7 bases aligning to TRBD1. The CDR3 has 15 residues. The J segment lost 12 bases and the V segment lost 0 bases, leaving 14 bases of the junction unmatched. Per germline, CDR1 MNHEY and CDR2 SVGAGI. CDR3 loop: CASSYSMGQSYGRYF. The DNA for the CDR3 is TGTGCCAGCAGTTACTCGATGGGACAGAGCTACGGGCGGTACTTC.

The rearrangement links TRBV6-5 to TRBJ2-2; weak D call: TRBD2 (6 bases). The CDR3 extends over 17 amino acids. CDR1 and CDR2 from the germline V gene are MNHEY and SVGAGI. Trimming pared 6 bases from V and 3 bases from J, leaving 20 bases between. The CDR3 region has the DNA TGTGCCAGCAGCCTCGAGTCTGGGAGGTGGGACACCGGGGAGCTGTTTTTT. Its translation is CASSLESGRWDTGELFF.

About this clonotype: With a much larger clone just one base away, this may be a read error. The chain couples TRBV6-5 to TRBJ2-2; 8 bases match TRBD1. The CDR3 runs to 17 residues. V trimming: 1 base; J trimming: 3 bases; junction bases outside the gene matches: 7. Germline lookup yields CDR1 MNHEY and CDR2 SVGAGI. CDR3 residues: CASSYLRQGADTGELFF. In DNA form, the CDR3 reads TGTGCCAGCAGTTACTTGAGGCAGGGGGCGGACACCGGGGAGCTGTTTTTT.

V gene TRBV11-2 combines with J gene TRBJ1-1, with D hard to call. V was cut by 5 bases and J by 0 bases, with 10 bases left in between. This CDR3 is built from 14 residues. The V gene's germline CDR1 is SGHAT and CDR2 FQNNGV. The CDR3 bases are TGTGCCAGCAGCCCTAGTTGGTTGAACACTGAAGCTTTCTTT. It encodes CASSPSWLNTEAFF.